This TCR beta chain was sequenced for a study of blood T cell repertoires in COVID-19 (dated by TCRdb to the early 2020s). A note on the overall study: Collaborator samples came from the United States, Italy and Spain and covered acute and convalescent phases of COVID-19. The sample metadata nearly always contained a de-identified subject ID, COVID-19 status, age in years and sex. Subjects who had been exposed to COVID-19, were actively infected with it, or had recovered from it provided the deeply sampled blood TCRbeta repertoires that made up the dataset. The prospective study material was composed of cDNA or gDNA derived from T cells, B-cell-depleted T cells, or PBMCs. The samples were drawn from two sources: the first 160 participants of the ongoing ImmuneRACE study, and 950 to 1,500 subjects contributed by 6 global collaborators. Where HLA class I and class II types were available, the types were taken from metadata supplied by the sample provider, not from assay-based typing. The repertoires were released in a freely available public database intended as a resource for research on the immune response to SARS-CoV-2. The research as a whole found: Clinical and demographic metadata were provided uncurated, with the amount varying by source and participant.

TCRbeta CDR3 regions were amplified from genomic DNA by means of the immunoSEQ Assay, a bias-controlled multiplex PCR. On the study's bioinformatics: The number of nucleated cells in each sample was estimated by amplification of reference gene primers within the assay. To quantify the absolute abundance of each unique TCRbeta CDR3 rearrangement, sequence reads were collapsed and filtered. Productive Simpson clonality was computed per sample as the square root of Simpson's diversity index over productive rearrangements. Entries here come from immuneACCESS through TCRdb and include only in-frame sequences with V and J called. Some clones fail to appear in such tables; in the studies checked, an unresolved V gene covers under half of the shortfall, and the cause of the remainder is unknown. The DNA gave D and trimming, while V, J and clone size come from that table. This sample lists approximately 250,000 clones; roughly 89% were detected once. The ten largest clones represent over 1.5% of the sample.

The CDR3 holds 15 amino acids from the cysteine to the phenylalanine. The CDR3 DNA has 45 bases and is translated from base 1. V gives up 0 bases and J gives up 3 bases, and the segment between their germline ends measures 11 bases. According to the germline V gene, CDR1 reads SGDLS and CDR2 reads YYNGEE. Regarding this clone: Its antigen is still unknown. Per-base qualities were not stored, and no clone one base away is much larger.

A second Seattle source provided samples from volunteer blood donors who had recovered from COVID-19. The collaborating institutions used their own protocols to collect whole blood in K2EDTA tubes. Collaborator samples were shipped for TCRbeta analysis as frozen whole blood, isolated PBMCs, or DNA extracted from either sample type. Input material: peripheral blood. The clonotype comes from a woman aged 40 to 50 who had recovered from COVID-19. Recombination connected TRBV9 to TRBJ2-3; the best D guess is TRBD1, with 7 bases matching. The CDR3 is CASSVDPGGTDTQYF. The base sequence is TGTGCCAGCAGCGTAGACCCAGGGGGGACAGATACGCAGTATTTT.